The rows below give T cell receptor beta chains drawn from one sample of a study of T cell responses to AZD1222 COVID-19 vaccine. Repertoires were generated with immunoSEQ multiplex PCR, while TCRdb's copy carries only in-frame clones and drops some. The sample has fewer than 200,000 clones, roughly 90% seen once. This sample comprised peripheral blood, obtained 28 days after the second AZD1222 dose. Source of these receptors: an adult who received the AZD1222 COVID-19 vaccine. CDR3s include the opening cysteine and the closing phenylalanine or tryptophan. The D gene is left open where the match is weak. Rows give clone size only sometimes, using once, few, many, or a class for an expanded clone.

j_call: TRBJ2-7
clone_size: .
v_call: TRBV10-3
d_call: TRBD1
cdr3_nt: TGTGCCATCGCTGGACAGGGGGCCTACGAGCAGTACTTC
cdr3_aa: CAIAGQGAYEQYF

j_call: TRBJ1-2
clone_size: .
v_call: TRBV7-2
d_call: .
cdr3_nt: TGTGCCAGCAGCCCGATCAGCGGAAATACTAACTATGGCTACACCTTC
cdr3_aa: CASSPISGNTNYGYTF

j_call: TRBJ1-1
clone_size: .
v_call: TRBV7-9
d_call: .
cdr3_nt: TGTGCCAGCAGCTTAGGCGGAACGAACACTGAAGCTTTCTTT
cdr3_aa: CASSLGGTNTEAFF

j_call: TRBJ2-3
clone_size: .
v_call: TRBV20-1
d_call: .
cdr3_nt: TGCAGTGCTACCCCTTTAGATACGCAGTATTTT
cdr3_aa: CSATPLDTQYF

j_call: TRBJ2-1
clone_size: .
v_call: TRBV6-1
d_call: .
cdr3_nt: TGTGCCAGCAGTGGGGTTGGGTACCTGGGTGCCTACAATGAGCAGTTCTTC
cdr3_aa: CASSGVGYLGAYNEQFF

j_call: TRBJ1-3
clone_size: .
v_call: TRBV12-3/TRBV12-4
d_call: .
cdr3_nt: TGTGCCAGCAGCCCCGGGGGCCGAAACACCATATATTTT
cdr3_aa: CASSPGGRNTIYF

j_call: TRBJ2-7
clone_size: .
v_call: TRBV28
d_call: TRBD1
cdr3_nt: TGTGCCAGCAGGAGAATAATGGGACAGGGGCACGAGCAGTACTTC
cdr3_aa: CASRRIMGQGHEQYF

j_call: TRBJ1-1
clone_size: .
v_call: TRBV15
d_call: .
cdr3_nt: TGTGCCACCAGCCAGATGAACACTGAAGCTTTCTTT
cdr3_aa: CATSQMNTEAFF

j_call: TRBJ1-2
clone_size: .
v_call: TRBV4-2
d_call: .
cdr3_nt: TGTGCCAGCAGCCAAGGTGCATCTAACTATGGCTACACCTTC
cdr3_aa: CASSQGASNYGYTF

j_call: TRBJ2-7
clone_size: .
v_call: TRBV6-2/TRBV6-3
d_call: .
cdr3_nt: TGTGCCAGCAGTGGGGTCAGGGTGCTCGAGCAGTACTTC
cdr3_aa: CASSGVRVLEQYF

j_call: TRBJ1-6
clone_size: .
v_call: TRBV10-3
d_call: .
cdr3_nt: TGTGCCATCAGTGACAGGGCAGGTGTTTCACCCCTCCACTTT
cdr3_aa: CAISDRAGVSPLHF

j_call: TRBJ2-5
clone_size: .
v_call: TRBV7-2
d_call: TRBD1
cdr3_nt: TGTGCCAGCAGCTTACCCGCGACAGGGCCAGAGACCCAGTACTTC
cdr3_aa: CASSLPATGPETQYF

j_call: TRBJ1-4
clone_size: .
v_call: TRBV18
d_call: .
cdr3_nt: TGTGCCAGCTCACCATGGGGCAGAACAGATGAAAAACTGTTTTTT
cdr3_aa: CASSPWGRTDEKLFF

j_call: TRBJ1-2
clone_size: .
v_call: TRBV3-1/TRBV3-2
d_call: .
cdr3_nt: TGTGCCAGCAGCCACACGGATACGAACTATGGCTACACCTTC
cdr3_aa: CASSHTDTNYGYTF

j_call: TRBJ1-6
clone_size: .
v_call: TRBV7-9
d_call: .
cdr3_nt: TGTGCCAGCAGCCCGTCTGGGGGGACACATTCACCCCTCCACTTT
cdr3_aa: CASSPSGGTHSPLHF

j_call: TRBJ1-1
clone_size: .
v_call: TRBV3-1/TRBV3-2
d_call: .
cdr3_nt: TGTGCCAGCAGCGACCAGTTGAACACTGAAGCTTTCTTT
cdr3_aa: CASSDQLNTEAFF

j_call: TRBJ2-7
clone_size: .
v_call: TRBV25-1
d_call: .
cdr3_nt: TGTGCCAGCAGTGGATTGGGCGAGCAGTACTTC
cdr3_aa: CASSGLGEQYF

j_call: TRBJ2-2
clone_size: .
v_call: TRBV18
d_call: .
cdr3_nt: TGTGCCAGCTCCAGGGAGTCGGACACCGGGGAGCTGTTTTTT
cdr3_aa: CASSRESDTGELFF

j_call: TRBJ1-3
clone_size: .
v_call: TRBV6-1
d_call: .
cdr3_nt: TGTGCCAGCAGTGAAAGGGGCAGCCCGGGAGGAAACACCATATATTTT
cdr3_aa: CASSERGSPGGNTIYF

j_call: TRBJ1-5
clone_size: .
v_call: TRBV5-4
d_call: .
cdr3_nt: TGTGCCAGCAGCTTGGGAGGGCCCGATAGCAATCAGCCCCAGCATTTT
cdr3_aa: CASSLGGPDSNQPQHF

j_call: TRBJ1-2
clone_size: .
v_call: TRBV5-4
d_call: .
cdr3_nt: TGTGCCAGCAGCGCCCTTCGGCTACAGGCGACAAACTGGCATGGCTACACCTTC
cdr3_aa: CASSALRLQATNWHGYTF

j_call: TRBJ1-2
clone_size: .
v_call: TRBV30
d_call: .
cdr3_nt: TGTGCCTGGAGTGACCCCCCCGGCTACACCTTC
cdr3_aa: CAWSDPPGYTF

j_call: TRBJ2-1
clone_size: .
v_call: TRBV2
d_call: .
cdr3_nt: TGTGCCAGCAGGAGGGGACAAGGGTTCGCTGAGCAGTTCTTC
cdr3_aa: CASRRGQGFAEQFF

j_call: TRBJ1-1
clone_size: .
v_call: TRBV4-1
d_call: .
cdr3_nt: TGCGCCAGCAGCGACTTGGGGGTGAACACTGAAGCTTTCTTT
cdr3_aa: CASSDLGVNTEAFF

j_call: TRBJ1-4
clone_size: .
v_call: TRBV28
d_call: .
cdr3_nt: TGTGCCAGCAGTTTCCAGGGAAATGAAAAACTGTTTTTT
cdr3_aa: CASSFQGNEKLFF

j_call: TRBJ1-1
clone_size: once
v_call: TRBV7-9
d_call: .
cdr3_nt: TGTGCCAGCAGCTCCCGGGGGGGTGAAGGCACTGAAGCTTTCTTT
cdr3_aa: CASSSRGGEGTEAFF

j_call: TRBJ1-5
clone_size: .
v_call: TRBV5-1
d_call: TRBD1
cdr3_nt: TGCGCCAGCAGCCTGGACAGGATCCAGGGCAATCAGCCCCAGCATTTT
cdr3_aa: CASSLDRIQGNQPQHF

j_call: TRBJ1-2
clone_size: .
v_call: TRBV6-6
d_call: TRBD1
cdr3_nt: TGTGCCGGCTTGGGACAGGGGGCCCATGGCTACACCTTC
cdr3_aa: CAGLGQGAHGYTF

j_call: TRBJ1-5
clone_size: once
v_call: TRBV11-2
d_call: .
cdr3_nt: TGTGCCAGCAGCTTAGGCGGGACACAAGGCCCCCAGCATTTT
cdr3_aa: CASSLGGTQGPQHF